Listed below are T cell receptor beta chains from one sample, sequenced in a study of neurological immune-mediated disorders. TCRdb re-called the 5' RACE reads with MiXCR, one entry per CDR3 protein. This table holds 70,000 or so distinct CDR3 sequences, roughly 3.1% found once. Material: PBMCs. The receptors come from a woman aged 45-65 years with multiple sclerosis. The conserved cysteine and the conserved F or W are not part of the CDR3 here.

CDR3 length	J gene	V gene	CDR3 protein
11	TRBJ1-6	TRBV5-1	ASSLAEDSTLN
14	TRBJ2-1	TRBV24-1	ATSDPSGNSYNEQF
12	TRBJ2-7	TRBV13	ASSLFGMGYEQY
12	TRBJ2-3	TRBV12-3/TRBV12-4	ASSSTGVPDTQY
13	TRBJ2-2	TRBV4-3	ASSQVFTNTGELF
12	TRBJ2-3	TRBV27	ASRNTLSPFTQY
12	TRBJ2-7	TRBV28	ASSPGQGAYEQY
12	TRBJ2-7	TRBV18	ASSPGTGIYEQY
12	TRBJ2-5	TRBV5-1	ASSDQGLEETQY
10	TRBJ1-2	TRBV20-1	SARGTSYGYT
12	TRBJ2-7	TRBV20-1	SARVLASSYEQY
14	TRBJ2-7	TRBV4-1	ASSQRPGQGSYEQY
14	TRBJ2-3	TRBV4-2	ASSQDVSGSTDTQY
11	TRBJ1-6	TRBV6-2/TRBV6-3	ASRSSYNSPLH
17	TRBJ2-5	TRBV11-1	ASSLGGMGTGRSAETQY
12	TRBJ2-7	TRBV9	ASSVEADPWEQY
12	TRBJ2-1	TRBV5-6	ASSFTGYDGAQF
13	TRBJ2-3	TRBV10-3	AISVDRAFTDTQY
14	TRBJ2-1	TRBV15	ATSRQPGVSYNEQF
12	TRBJ1-2	TRBV19	ASTTRGNDYGYT
13	TRBJ2-7	TRBV5-1	ASSPTGAGFHEQY
13	TRBJ2-5	TRBV20-1	SARDRDRVMKTQY
14	TRBJ1-4	TRBV9	ASSLRTGATNEKLF
9	TRBJ2-5	TRBV6-6	ASRRVGTQY
9	TRBJ2-1	TRBV20-1	SAGVSDEQF
12	TRBJ2-3	TRBV7-9	ASSQTRTGDTQY
13	TRBJ2-3	TRBV7-8	ASSFSGGYTDTQY
13	TRBJ2-1	TRBV20-1	SASYPGLSYNEQF
12	TRBJ2-2	TRBV11-2	ASSPGTYTGELF
14	TRBJ2-5	TRBV29-1	SVASATSGSGETQY
14	TRBJ2-1	TRBV3-1	ASSQDLRFTGNEQF
10	TRBJ1-1	TRBV28	ASSEYSSEAF
11	TRBJ1-6	TRBV3-1	ASSRKGNSPLH
12	TRBJ2-5	TRBV5-1	ASSSSGAQETQY
14	TRBJ1-2	TRBV7-8	ASSTRTGRVNYGYT
14	TRBJ2-7	TRBV7-9	ASSSSRGRGVYEQY
14	TRBJ2-1	TRBV7-2	ASRRGGQGVHNEQF
12	TRBJ2-3	TRBV5-1	ASSSTGPTDTQY
19	TRBJ2-1	TRBV7-8	ASSLATYRGRGGSSYNEQF